Following are 21 T cell receptor beta chains from one sample sequenced in a study of blood T cell repertoires in COVID-19. Produced via immunoSEQ multiplex PCR; TCRdb's table is partial and in-frame only. This sample carries 320,000 or so clones, 80% to 90% of them seen once, and the ten largest clones take more than 5%. The sequencing input was PBMCs or T cells enriched from blood (not recorded which). These receptors were obtained from a man younger than 40 who had recovered from COVID-19.

This clone was found once. The genes are TRBV5-6 and TRBJ1-2; TRBD1 matches 8 bases. Looked up from germline, CDR1 is SGHDT and CDR2 is YYEEEE. Trimming cost V 0 bases and J 7 bases; bases outside gene matches: 5. This CDR3 has 14 residues. In DNA form, the CDR3 reads TGTGCCAGCAGCTTGGAGCAGGGGGCGTCTGGCTACACCTTC. Residues: CASSLEQGASGYTF.

J is TRBJ1-2 and V is TRBV19, with unresolved D. This CDR3 is 11 amino acids long. Trimming took 9 bases from V and 1 from J, leaving 6 bases between them. Per the germline V gene, CDR1 is LNHDA and CDR2 is SQIVND (reference sequence). CDR3 DNA: TGTGCCAGCTATGATAACTATGGCTACACCTTC. Translated: CASYDNYGYTF.

The chain uses TRBV11-3 and TRBJ1-1; the D is unclear. V lost 5 bases to trimming and J lost 1 base, with 8 bases between them. The V gene's germline CDR1 is SGHNT and CDR2 YENEEA. This CDR3 has 13 amino acids. The CDR3 loop is CASSLLSNTEAFF. DNA for the CDR3: TGTGCCAGCAGCCTATTGTCGAACACTGAAGCTTTCTTT.

The chain recombines TRBV18 with TRBJ1-5; no definite D call. V gave up 3 bases and J gave up 0 bases, with 12 bases separating them. Looked up from germline, CDR1 is KGHSH and CDR2 is LQKENI. The CDR3 has 16 amino acids. This chain's CDR3 is CASSPTGTNSNQPQHF. In DNA, the CDR3 is TGTGCCAGCTCACCCACGGGAACGAATAGCAATCAGCCCCAGCATTTT.

The V gene is TRBV7-9, the J gene TRBJ2-7, with a weak D call TRBD2 (5 bases). The V end lost 5 bases, the J end lost 5 bases, and 10 bases lay between the germline ends. This CDR3 is built from 12 residues. Germline lookup yields CDR1 SEHNR and CDR2 FQNEAQ (reference sequence). CDR3 sequence: CASSRTGNEQYF. CDR3 sequence (DNA): TGTGCCAGCAGCCGGACGGGGAACGAGCAGTACTTC.

This rearrangement joins TRBV30 to TRBJ1-1; 8 nucleotides agree with TRBD1. V dropped 3 bases and J dropped 6; count of bases not matched to a gene: 6. The CDR3 runs 13 residues. CDR1 is GTSNPN, CDR2 SVGIG, per germline (reference sequence). CDR3 nucleotides: TGTGCCTGGAGACCGACAGGGGTCGCTGAAGCTTTCTTT. Its protein product is CAWRPTGVAEAFF.

V usage is TRBV7-3 and J usage is TRBJ2-3; 7 bases are shared with TRBD2. Trimming removed 4 bases from V and 3 bases from J; junction bases left unmatched: 4. The CDR3 length is 14 residues. Germline CDR1 SGHTA, CDR2 FQGTGA. DNA of the CDR3: TGTGCCAGCAGCTCACTCGGGGGGACAGATACGCAGTATTTT. Translating gives CASSSLGGTDTQYF. Full variable domain (outside the CDR3, taken from reference TRBV7-3 and TRBJ2-3): GAGVSQTPSNKVTEKGKYVELRCDPISGHTALYWYRQSLGQGPEFLIYFQGTGAADDSGLPNDRFFAVRPEGSVSTLKIQRTERGDSAVYLCASSSLGGTDTQYFGPGTRLTVL.

The rearrangement links TRBV12-3 or TRBV12-4 to TRBJ2-7; D not certain. V shed 5 bases and J shed 3 bases, with 8 bases lying between them. This CDR3 is built from 12 residues. The CDR3 nucleotides read TGTGCCAGCAGTGTTGGGCGCTACGAGCAGTACTTC. Protein sequence: CASSVGRYEQYF.

The V and J genes are TRBV5-1 and TRBJ2-1, with D possibly TRBD2 on 6 matching bases. The CDR3 consists of 14 residues. Per the germline V gene, CDR1 is SGHRS and CDR2 is YFSETQ. V was clipped by 0 bases and J by 7 bases, with 11 bases between them. Here the CDR3 DNA reads TGCGCCAGCAGCTTGGCCGCCCGGGGGAATGAGCAGTTCTTC. Translation: CASSLAARGNEQFF. Full variable domain (remainder filled in from reference TRBV5-1 and TRBJ2-1): KAGVTQTPRYLIKTRGQQVTLSCSPISGHRSVSWYQQTPGQGLQFLFEYFSETQRNKGNFPGRFSGRQFSNSRSEMNVSTLELGDSALYLCASSLAARGNEQFFGPGTRLTVL.

This CDR3 reads CASSSRTGGNTIYF. DNA of the CDR3: TGCGCCAGCAGCTCGAGAACAGGGGGAAACACCATATATTTT. The chain carries TRBV5-1 and TRBJ1-3; the D gene is possibly TRBD1 (6 bases). V lost 3 bases and J lost 4, with 11 bases in between. This CDR3 spans 14 amino acids. Germline V gene data show CDR1 as SGHRS and CDR2 as YFSETQ.

The gene calls are TRBV11-3 and TRBJ2-2; 10 bases line up with TRBD1. The CDR3 covers 16 residues. The V gene end was trimmed by 5 bases and the J gene end by 1 base; junction bases not matched to a gene: 4. Germline loops: CDR1 SGHNT, CDR2 YENEEA. CDR3 nucleotide sequence: TGTGCCAGCAGCCCAGGACAGGGGGGGAACACCGGGGAGCTGTTTTTT. As protein: CASSPGQGGNTGELFF.

This chain links TRBV3-1 (or the pseudogene TRBV3-2) with TRBJ1-3, with D possibly TRBD1 on 6 matching bases. This CDR3 has 17 residues. Germline V gene lookup returns CDR1 LGHDT and CDR2 YNNKEL (reference sequence). V lost 1 base to trimming and J lost 0 bases, with 13 bases between them. The CDR3 nucleotides are TGTGCCAGCAGCCAAGTCCCGGGGGGGCACTCTGGAAACACCATATATTTT. As protein: CASSQVPGGHSGNTIYF.

This rearrangement joins TRBV9 to TRBJ1-1; 8 nucleotides agree with TRBD1. V lost 2 bases and J lost 3; bases outside the gene matches: 12. In germline, CDR1 is SGDLS, CDR2 YYNGEE. The CDR3 is made up of 17 amino acids. The CDR3 reads CASSVARDRLDYTEAFF. The CDR3 DNA reads TGTGCCAGCAGCGTCGCCCGGGACAGGCTAGATTACACTGAAGCTTTCTTT.

This chain uses TRBV11-1 with TRBJ1-2, with D unclear. CDR3 length equals 15 residues. CDR1 and CDR2 from the germline V gene are SGHAT and FQDESV (reference sequence). V gave up 1 base and J gave up 1 base, with 10 bases separating them. The CDR3 nucleotides read TGTGCCAGCAGCTTAGAACGGGGAGTTAACTATGGCTACACCTTC. Translation gives CASSLERGVNYGYTF.

This clone was counted a single time. This rearrangement joins TRBV19 to TRBJ1-5; 7 nucleotides agree with TRBD1. Germline V lookup: CDR1 LNHDA, CDR2 SQIVND (reference sequence). This CDR3 contains 14 residues. The V segment lost 5 bases and the J segment 6 bases; nucleotides outside the gene matches: 7. CDR3 DNA sequence: TGTGCCAGTAGTCGTCACAGGGGAGGTCAGCCCCAGCATTTT. This sequence encodes CASSRHRGGQPQHF.

The CDR3 DNA is TGTGCCATCAGTGAGTCGAGAGGGGGCCTGAAGACCCAGTACTTC. This codes for CAISESRGGLKTQYF. The rearrangement links TRBV10-3 to TRBJ2-5; 7 bases line up with TRBD1. With V trimmed by 0 bases and J by 6 bases, 7 bases remained unmatched. The CDR3 runs to 15 residues. Germline values: CDR1 ENHRY, CDR2 SYGVKD.

This rearrangement joins TRBV19 to TRBJ1-2, with a tentative D call TRBD1 (6 bases). V lost 9 bases and J 3 bases, leaving 11 bases between the germline ends. Germline V gene sequence: CDR1 LNHDA, CDR2 SQIVND (reference sequence). The length of the CDR3 is 12 residues. The CDR3 DNA reads TGTGCCAGCTTCTCAGGGGACTATGGCTACACCTTC. This gives the protein CASFSGDYGYTF.

V is TRBV9 and J is TRBJ2-7, with TRBD2 matching 11 bases. Germline trimming cut 0 bases from V and 3 bases from J; bases unmatched to any gene: 11. This CDR3 is built from 18 residues. CDR1 and CDR2 (germline): SGDLS, YYNGEE. The CDR3 spells CASSVDLDSGGAFYEQYF. In DNA, the CDR3 is TGTGCCAGCAGCGTAGACCTCGATAGCGGGGGGGCCTTCTACGAGCAGTACTTC.

This clone came up a few times. The chain has TRBV5-6 and TRBJ1-5, with no clear D. The germline V gene has CDR1 SGHDT and CDR2 YYEEEE. V was clipped by 3 bases and J by 1 base, with 11 bases between them. This CDR3 is built from 15 residues. The CDR3 region has the DNA TGTGCCAGCAGCTCTGGGCTGGAAAGCAATCAGCCCCAGCATTTT. This codes for CASSSGLESNQPQHF.

V usage is TRBV9 and J usage is TRBJ1-3; possible D gene TRBD1, 5 bases. Trimming removed 0 bases at V and 3 bases at J, with 13 bases between. In germline, CDR1 is SGDLS, CDR2 YYNGEE. The CDR3 contains 16 residues. CDR3 sequence: CASSVASTGVGNTIYF. CDR3 sequence (DNA): TGTGCCAGCAGCGTAGCCAGCACAGGAGTTGGAAACACCATATATTTT.

CDR3 sequence: CASSTDSSSYEQYF. As DNA, the CDR3 is TGTGCCAGCAGTACGGACAGTTCCAGCTACGAGCAGTACTTC. The rearrangement joins TRBV6-5 to TRBJ2-7; the D gene is possibly TRBD1 (6 bases). This CDR3 is 14 amino acids long. The germline V gene has CDR1 MNHEY and CDR2 SVGAGI. V shed 5 bases and J shed 3 bases, with 14 bases lying between them.